The entry below gives a single T cell receptor (beta chain) sequence along with its context. Its antigen is not known. The CDR3 has 14 residues. The ends lost 6 bases at V and 6 bases at J; junction bases unmatched: 6. Germline CDR1 and CDR2: SNHLY and FYNNEI. The source of the sample is a study of OX40 agonist ivuxolimab in advanced cancers. This table comes from immunoSEQ multiplex PCR, and its TCRdb copy is limited to in-frame clones, with some not included. Altogether approximately 18,000 clones are present, roughly 85% being singletons, with the ten largest covering 20% to 25%. General study points: The specificity for antigen of the expanded peripheral T cells was not determined. The study found among the lowest clonal expansion in partial responders at 0.1-3.0 mg/kg. Both blood CD4+ and CD8+ T cells showed clonal growth by week 6 at 0.1 to 3.0 mg/kg.

The chain links TRBV2 to TRBJ2-1; 9 bases fit TRBD1. The TCR was taken from an adult with an advanced solid tumor such as melanoma, head and neck, liver or kidney cancer. The material sequenced was CD4+ or CD8+ T cells sorted from blood, taken in a trial of the OX40 agonist ivuxolimab. CDR3 in DNA: TGTGCCAGCAGGAAGGGACAGGGAGGCAATGAGCAGTTCTTC. It encodes CASRKGQGGNEQFF.